The 28 T cell receptor beta chains listed next were all sequenced from one sample in a study of blood T cell repertoires in COVID-19. Repertoires were generated with immunoSEQ multiplex PCR, while TCRdb's copy carries only in-frame clones and drops some. The sample holds about 260,000 clones, approximately 90% seen once. Material for sequencing was PBMCs or T cells enriched from blood (not recorded which). The receptors here all came from a man aged 35-49 years who had been exposed to COVID-19.

V gene TRBV5-4 combines with J gene TRBJ2-1, with 12 nucleotides matching TRBD1. Trimming removed 0 bases from V and 7 bases from J; junction bases left unmatched: 8. The CDR3 is 17 residues long. Germline-derived CDR1 and CDR2 are SGHNT and YYREEE (reference sequence). The CDR3: CASSLASPGQGANEQFF. For the CDR3, the DNA is TGTGCCAGCAGCTTGGCATCTCCGGGACAGGGGGCTAATGAGCAGTTCTTC.

This chain uses TRBV27 with TRBJ2-7, with TRBD2 matching 7 bases. This CDR3 has 16 residues. The germline V gene has CDR1 MNHEY and CDR2 SMNVEV (reference sequence). With 0 bases clipped from V and 3 bases from J, the junction kept 8 bases outside the gene matches. CDR3 DNA sequence: TGTGCCAGCAGTTTATCGACCGGGACTATTTTCTACGAGCAGTACTTC. Its translation is CASSLSTGTIFYEQYF.

The V and J genes are TRBV5-5 and TRBJ1-5, with D possibly being TRBD1 (6 bases). Germline V lookup: CDR1 SGHKS, CDR2 YYEKEE (reference sequence). The V gene lost 2 bases and the J gene lost 4 bases, with 16 bases spanning the gap. The CDR3 runs to 16 residues. The CDR3 loop reads CASSLFGQYPNQPQHF. CDR3 nucleotides: TGTGCCAGCAGCTTATTTGGACAGTACCCGAATCAGCCCCAGCATTTT.

CDR3 sequence: CATSREGTSGRVEQFF. The CDR3, as DNA: TGTGCCACCAGCAGAGAGGGTACTAGCGGGAGGGTTGAGCAGTTCTTC. This sequence joins TRBV15 and TRBJ2-1; 13 positions match TRBD2. Germline CDR1 reads LNHNV; CDR2 reads YYDKDF (reference sequence). This CDR3 spans 16 amino acids. Trimming took 0 bases from V and 9 from J; bases not matched to a gene: 5.

This chain links TRBV11-3 with TRBJ2-1, with a possible D match to TRBD1 (6 bases). V lost 6 bases and J 7 bases, leaving 13 bases between the germline ends. The germline gives CDR1 SGHNT, CDR2 YENEEA. The CDR3 totals 13 residues. This chain's CDR3 is CASRATGSNEQFF. The DNA for the CDR3 is TGTGCCAGCAGGGCTACAGGGTCGAATGAGCAGTTCTTC.

The chain employs TRBV5-4 and TRBJ2-3; D is ambiguous. Between the trimmed V and J ends, which lost 2 bases and 1 base, there was a span of 8 bases. Germline-derived CDR1 and CDR2 are SGHNT and YYREEE (reference sequence). CDR3 size: 14 residues. CDR3 residues: CASSFVSGTDTQYF. The DNA for the CDR3 is TGTGCCAGCAGCTTCGTATCTGGCACAGATACGCAGTATTTT.

V usage is TRBV19 and J usage is TRBJ2-5; the match to TRBD1 covers 8 bases. The ends lost 5 bases at V and 4 bases at J; junction bases unmatched: 9. This CDR3 contains 15 residues. CDR1 and CDR2 (germline): LNHDA, SQIVND (reference sequence). The CDR3 is CASSSQGASSETQYF. Here the CDR3 DNA reads TGTGCCAGTAGTTCGCAGGGGGCATCATCAGAGACCCAGTACTTC. The entire variable domain, with the rest obtained from reference TRBV19 and TRBJ2-5, is as follows: DGGITQSPKYLFRKEGQNVTLSCEQNLNHDAMYWYRQDPGQGLRLIYYSQIVNDFQKGDIAEGYSVSREKKESFPLTVTSAQKNPTAFYLCASSSQGASSETQYFGPGTRLLVL.

This clone has only one observation. This chain joins TRBV24-1 and TRBJ1-5; D unclear. The ends were cut back, 7 bases at V and 0 bases at J, with 9 bases in the middle. There are 14 residues in the CDR3. Germline V lookup: CDR1 KGHDR, CDR2 SFDVKD. CDR3 sequence: CATSLRDSNQPQHF. In nucleotides, the CDR3 is TGTGCCACCAGCCTACGGGATAGCAATCAGCCCCAGCATTTT.

The CDR3 spells CAWETGGTNQPQHF. The CDR3 DNA reads as TGTGCCTGGGAAACAGGGGGGACAAATCAGCCCCAGCATTTT. J is TRBJ1-5 and V is TRBV30; 8 nucleotides match TRBD1. CDR3 length equals 14 residues. V lost 5 bases, J lost 4 bases, and 7 bases stayed unmatched. Germline CDR1 reads GTSNPN; CDR2 reads SVGIG (reference sequence). Full variable domain (remainder filled in from reference TRBV30 and TRBJ1-5): SQTIHQWPATLVQPVGSPLSLECTVEGTSNPNLYWYRQAAGRGLQLLFYSVGIGQISSEVPQNLSASRPQDRQFILSSKKLLLSDSGFYLCAWETGGTNQPQHFGDGTRLSIL.

By share, this clone counts as medium-sized. The chain uses TRBV19 and TRBJ2-7, with TRBD2 matching 14 bases. Germline values: CDR1 LNHDA, CDR2 SQIVND (reference sequence). The CDR3 covers 13 residues. V lost 4 bases to trimming and J lost 10 bases; unmatched junction nucleotides: 3. In nucleotides, the CDR3 is TGTGCCAGTAGTACCGGGACTAGCGGGAGCCAGTACTTC. This encodes CASSTGTSGSQYF.

This chain joins TRBV3-1 (or the pseudogene TRBV3-2) and TRBJ2-2; TRBD2 is a possible D gene (6 bases). Deletions cut 4 bases from V and 6 bases from J, with 9 bases between. CDR3 length equals 13 residues. Germline lookup yields CDR1 LGHDT and CDR2 YNNKEL (reference sequence). Here the CDR3 reads CASSRGVSGELFF. In DNA form, the CDR3 reads TGTGCCAGCAGCCGCGGGGTGTCCGGGGAGCTGTTTTTT.

The gene calls are TRBV6-5 and TRBJ2-1, with D possibly matching TRBD2 (7 bases). This CDR3 is built from 13 residues. Trimming took off 6 bases at V and 6 bases at J, with 12 bases between the two ends. Germline-derived CDR1 and CDR2 are MNHEY and SVGAGI. The CDR3 region is CASRPAGANEQFF. The DNA for the CDR3 is TGTGCCAGCAGGCCGGCGGGGGCCAATGAGCAGTTCTTC.

V is TRBV7-8 and J is TRBJ1-5; no clear D. Germline V gene sequence: CDR1 SGHVS, CDR2 FQNEAQ. Between the trimmed V and J ends, which lost 5 bases and 5 bases, there was a span of 22 bases. The CDR3 covers 17 residues. CDR3 loop: CASSPTIISAGDQPQHF. As DNA, the CDR3 is TGTGCCAGCAGCCCAACAATCATATCGGCAGGCGATCAGCCCCAGCATTTT.

The genes are TRBV12-3 or TRBV12-4 and TRBJ2-7; weak D call: TRBD2 (5 bases). This CDR3 region has 13 residues. V dropped 6 bases and J dropped 6 bases, with 15 bases sitting between them. The CDR3 protein is CASSHGESSEQYF. CDR3 DNA sequence: TGTGCCAGCAGCCACGGGGAATCATCCGAGCAGTACTTC.

CDR3 bases: TGTGCCAGCAGCCAAGTGTTGCCTGGGGCGGACAGCACAGATACGCAGTATTTT. It specifies CASSQVLPGADSTDTQYF. V is TRBV3-1 (or the pseudogene TRBV3-2) and J is TRBJ2-3; TRBD1 is a possible D gene (5 bases). V was cut by 1 base and J by 0 bases, with 17 bases left in between. This CDR3 region has 18 residues. CDR1 and CDR2 from the germline V gene are LGHDT and YNNKEL (reference sequence).

The chain couples TRBV5-1 to TRBJ1-1; D unclear. Trimming removed 4 bases from V and 1 base from J, with 14 bases in between. Germline-derived CDR1 and CDR2 are SGHRS and YFSETQ. The CDR3 length is 15 residues. CDR3 in DNA: TGCGCCAGCAGCATTCTTCGGGAGGCGAACACTGAAGCTTTCTTT. Encoded protein: CASSILREANTEAFF. The whole variable domain, remainder taken from reference TRBV5-1 and TRBJ1-1, is KAGVTQTPRYLIKTRGQQVTLSCSPISGHRSVSWYQQTPGQGLQFLFEYFSETQRNKGNFPGRFSGRQFSNSRSEMNVSTLELGDSALYLCASSILREANTEAFFGQGTRLTVV.

V usage is TRBV19 and J usage is TRBJ1-2; maybe TRBD1 (6 bases). Germline V gene lookup returns CDR1 LNHDA and CDR2 SQIVND (reference sequence). Trimming left V 2 bases short and J 2 bases short, with 12 bases between. The CDR3 covers 15 residues. The CDR3 is CASSIMSGENYGYTF. In DNA form, the CDR3 reads TGTGCCAGTAGTATAATGTCAGGGGAAAACTATGGCTACACCTTC. Supplemented by reference TRBV19 and TRBJ1-2, the full variable domain reads DGGITQSPKYLFRKEGQNVTLSCEQNLNHDAMYWYRQDPGQGLRLIYYSQIVNDFQKGDIAEGYSVSREKKESFPLTVTSAQKNPTAFYLCASSIMSGENYGYTFGSGTRLTVV.

The chain employs TRBV28 and TRBJ1-2; D not certain. Trimming shortened V by 8 bases and J by 3 bases, and 13 bases separated the two germline ends. Germline V CDR1 and CDR2: MDHEN, SYDVKM. The CDR3 spans 13 residues. The CDR3, as DNA: TGTGCCAGCGGCCCCCGGAGGTACTATGGCTACACCTTC. This codes for CASGPRRYYGYTF.

This chain uses TRBV30 with TRBJ2-2; D is uncertain. CDR1 and CDR2 from the germline V gene are GTSNPN and SVGIG (reference sequence). V gave up 0 bases and J gave up 4 bases, with 6 bases separating them. The CDR3 has 13 residues. DNA for the CDR3: TGTGCCTGGAGTGTCCTAACCACCGGGGAGCTGTTTTTT. Translation: CAWSVLTTGELFF.

The genes are TRBV6-2 or TRBV6-3 and TRBJ1-1, with a possible D match to TRBD1 (6 bases). Trimming stripped 3 bases from V and 0 bases from J, with 11 bases between. The CDR3 consists of 15 residues. The germline V gene has CDR1 MNHEY and CDR2 SVGEGT. The CDR3 region is CASSYPTGMNTEAFF. The CDR3 DNA reads as TGTGCCAGCAGTTATCCTACAGGGATGAACACTGAAGCTTTCTTT.

The chain uses TRBV30 and TRBJ2-1; D unresolved. The CDR3 has 15 amino acids. Trimming stripped 7 bases from V and 5 bases from J, with 21 bases between. The germline V gene has CDR1 GTSNPN and CDR2 SVGIG (reference sequence). The CDR3 sequence is CASAPGSPPNNEQFF. As DNA, the CDR3 is TGTGCCTCCGCTCCGGGTAGCCCACCCAACAATGAGCAGTTCTTC.

The rearrangement uses TRBV29-1 and TRBJ2-7, with TRBD2 matching 10 bases. Looked up from germline, CDR1 is SQVTM and CDR2 is ANQGSEA. The CDR3 has 15 residues. V dropped 1 base and J dropped 0; count of bases not matched to a gene: 3. CDR3 region: CSVEGASGSSYEQYF. CDR3 nucleotides: TGCAGCGTTGAAGGTGCTAGCGGGAGCTCCTACGAGCAGTACTTC.

This chain links TRBV19 with TRBJ2-7, with D perhaps TRBD2 (5 bases). Per germline, CDR1 LNHDA and CDR2 SQIVND (reference sequence). CDR3 length: 13 amino acids. Trimming removed 6 bases from V and 3 bases from J, with 12 bases in between. This chain's CDR3 is CASRRGQNYEQYF. DNA for the CDR3: TGTGCCAGTAGGAGAGGGCAGAACTACGAGCAGTACTTC.

The chain links TRBV27 to TRBJ2-7; 12 nucleotides match TRBD2. The junction had 4 bases not matched to a gene; V was cut back by 4 bases and J by 0 bases. In germline, CDR1 is MNHEY, CDR2 SMNVEV (reference sequence). The CDR3 totals 16 residues. The CDR3 coding sequence is TGTGCCAGCAGTTACCTAGCGGGAGGGAGCTCCTACGAGCAGTACTTC. This translates into CASSYLAGGSSYEQYF.

The chain has TRBV5-1 and TRBJ2-5; 9 bases agree with TRBD1. J lost 3 bases, V lost 4 bases, and 1 base had no gene match. Looked up from germline, CDR1 is SGHRS and CDR2 is YFSETQ. The CDR3 has 13 residues. The CDR3 here is CASSRQGEETQYF. CDR3 DNA: TGCGCCAGCAGCCGACAGGGGGAAGAGACCCAGTACTTC.

This sequence joins TRBV6-2 or TRBV6-3 and TRBJ2-7, with 9 positions matching TRBD2. V shed 4 bases, J shed 1 base, and the junction held 2 bases outside the gene matches. The V gene's germline CDR1 is MNHEY and CDR2 SVGEGT. CDR3 size: 14 residues. The CDR3 DNA is TGTGCCAGCAGTTCCAGCGGGGGGTCCTACGAGCAGTACTTC. As protein: CASSSSGGSYEQYF.

The V call is TRBV5-5, the J call TRBJ2-7; 14 positions agree with TRBD2. Germline V lookup: CDR1 SGHKS, CDR2 YYEKEE (reference sequence). The CDR3 length is 16 residues. V dropped 3 bases and J dropped 1; count of bases not matched to a gene: 3. The CDR3 sequence: CASSSGLAGVSYEQYF. CDR3 DNA: TGTGCCAGCAGCTCGGGACTAGCGGGAGTTTCCTACGAGCAGTACTTC.

This clone was observed once. The chain is built from TRBV5-3 and TRBJ1-1; D gene uncertain. TRBV5-3 is marked as an open reading frame, function uncertain. The CDR3 is 13 amino acids. Trimming pared 5 bases from V and 0 bases from J, leaving 8 bases between. The CDR3 spells CARRSTLNTEAFF. CDR3 sequence (DNA): TGTGCCAGAAGGTCTACCTTGAACACTGAAGCTTTCTTT.